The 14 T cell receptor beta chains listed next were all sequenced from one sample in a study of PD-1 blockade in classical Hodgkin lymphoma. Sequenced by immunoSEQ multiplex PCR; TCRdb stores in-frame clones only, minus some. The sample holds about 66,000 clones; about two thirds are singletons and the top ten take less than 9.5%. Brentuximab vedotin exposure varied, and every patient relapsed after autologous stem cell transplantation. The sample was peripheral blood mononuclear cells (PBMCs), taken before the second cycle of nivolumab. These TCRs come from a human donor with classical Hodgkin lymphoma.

CDR3 bases: TGTGCCAGCAGTTTGACAGGGGATGTCTACGAGCAGTACTTC. Translated, it gives CASSLTGDVYEQYF. V gene TRBV27 combines with J gene TRBJ2-7; 8 bases map to TRBD1. Germline CDR1 is MNHEY and CDR2 is SMNVEV (reference sequence). The CDR3 totals 14 residues. After removal of 3 bases from V and 3 bases from J, the junction contained 4 bases not matched to a gene.

The CDR3 loop reads CASSFWGNTEAFF. The DNA for the CDR3 is TGTGCCAGCAGTTTCTGGGGGAACACTGAAGCTTTCTTT. The rearrangement uses TRBV5-5 and TRBJ1-1; D ambiguous. Per germline, CDR1 SGHKS and CDR2 YYEKEE (reference sequence). The CDR3 runs to 13 residues. The V end lost 5 bases, the J end lost 1 base, and 9 bases lay between the germline ends.

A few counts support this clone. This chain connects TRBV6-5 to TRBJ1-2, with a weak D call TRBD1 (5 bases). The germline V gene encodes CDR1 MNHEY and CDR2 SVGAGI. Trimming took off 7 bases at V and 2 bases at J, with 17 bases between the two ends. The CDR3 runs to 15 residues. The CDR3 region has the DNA TGTGCCAGCAAAGGGGCGGGATCGTTCAACTATGGCTACACCTTC. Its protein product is CASKGAGSFNYGYTF.

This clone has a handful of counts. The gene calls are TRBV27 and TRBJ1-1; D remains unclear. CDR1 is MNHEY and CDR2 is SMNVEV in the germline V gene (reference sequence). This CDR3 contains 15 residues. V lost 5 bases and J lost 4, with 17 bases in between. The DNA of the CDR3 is TGTGCCAGCAGTCCCGTCCAACAGAAGAGCACTGAAGCTTTCTTT. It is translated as CASSPVQQKSTEAFF.

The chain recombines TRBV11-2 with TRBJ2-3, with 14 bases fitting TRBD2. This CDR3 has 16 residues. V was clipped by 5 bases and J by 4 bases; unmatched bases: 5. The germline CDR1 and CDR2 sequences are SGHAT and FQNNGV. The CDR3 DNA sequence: TGTGCCAGCAGCCGGGGACTAGCGGGAGTTGCAGATACGCAGTATTTT. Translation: CASSRGLAGVADTQYF.

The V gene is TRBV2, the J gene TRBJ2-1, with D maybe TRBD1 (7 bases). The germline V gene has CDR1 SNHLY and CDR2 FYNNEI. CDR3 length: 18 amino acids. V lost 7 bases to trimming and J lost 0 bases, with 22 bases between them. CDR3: CASIQGGAGGSSYNEQFF. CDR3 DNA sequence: TGTGCCAGCATTCAGGGGGGAGCGGGTGGGAGCTCCTACAATGAGCAGTTCTTC.

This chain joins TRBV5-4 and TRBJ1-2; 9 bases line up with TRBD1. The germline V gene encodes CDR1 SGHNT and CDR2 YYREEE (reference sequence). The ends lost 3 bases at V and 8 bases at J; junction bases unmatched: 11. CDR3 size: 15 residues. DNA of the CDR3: TGTGCCAGCAGCTCCGCGGGACAGGGATGGGAAGGCTACACCTTC. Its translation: CASSSAGQGWEGYTF.

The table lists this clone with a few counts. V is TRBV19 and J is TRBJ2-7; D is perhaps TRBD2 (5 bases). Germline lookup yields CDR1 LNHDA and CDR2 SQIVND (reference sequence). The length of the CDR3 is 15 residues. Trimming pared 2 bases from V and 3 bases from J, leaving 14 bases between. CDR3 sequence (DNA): TGTGCCAGTAGTATATCTCCTACGGGGAGCTACGAGCAGTACTTC. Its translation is CASSISPTGSYEQYF.

CDR3 in DNA: TGTGCCAGTAGTATTGCGACAACCGGGGAGCTGTTTTTT. As protein: CASSIATTGELFF. This chain links TRBV19 with TRBJ2-2, with D unresolved. Germline lookup yields CDR1 LNHDA and CDR2 SQIVND (reference sequence). The length of the CDR3 is 13 residues. Trimming shortened V by 3 bases and J by 5 bases, and 7 bases separated the two germline ends.

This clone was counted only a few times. Here the CDR3 reads CASSLLSGSNEKLFF. DNA of the CDR3: TGTGCCAGCAGTTTATTGTCTGGGTCTAATGAAAAACTGTTTTTT. The chain recombines TRBV28 with TRBJ1-4; D is uncertain. The CDR3 totals 15 residues. V was shortened by 1 base and J by 3 bases, with 9 bases between the two germline ends. Germline lookup yields CDR1 MDHEN and CDR2 SYDVKM.

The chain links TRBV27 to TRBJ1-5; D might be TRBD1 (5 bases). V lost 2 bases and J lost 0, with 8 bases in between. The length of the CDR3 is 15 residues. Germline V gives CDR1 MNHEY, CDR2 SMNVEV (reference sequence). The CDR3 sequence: CASSLTRDSNQPQHF. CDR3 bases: TGTGCCAGCAGTTTAACCAGGGATAGCAATCAGCCCCAGCATTTT.

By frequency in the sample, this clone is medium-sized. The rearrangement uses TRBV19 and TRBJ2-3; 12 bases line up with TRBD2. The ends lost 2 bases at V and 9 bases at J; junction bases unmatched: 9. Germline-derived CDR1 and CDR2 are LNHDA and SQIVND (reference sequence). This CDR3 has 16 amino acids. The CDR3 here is CASSIRWASGRETQYF. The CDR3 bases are TGTGCCAGTAGTATAAGGTGGGCTAGCGGGAGGGAGACGCAGTATTTT.

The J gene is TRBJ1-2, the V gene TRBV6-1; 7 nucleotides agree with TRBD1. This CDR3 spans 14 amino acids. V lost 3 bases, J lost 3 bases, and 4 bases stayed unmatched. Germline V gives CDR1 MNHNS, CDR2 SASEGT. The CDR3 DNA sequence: TGTGCCAGCAGTGATGGGACAGACTACTATGGCTACACCTTC. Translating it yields CASSDGTDYYGYTF.

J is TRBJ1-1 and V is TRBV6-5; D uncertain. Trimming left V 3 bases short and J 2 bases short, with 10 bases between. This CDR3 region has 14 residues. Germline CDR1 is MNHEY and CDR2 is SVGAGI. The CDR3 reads CASSYSRVNTEAFF. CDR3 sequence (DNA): TGTGCCAGCAGTTATTCTAGGGTTAACACTGAAGCTTTCTTT.